The 13 T cell receptor beta chains listed next were all sequenced from one sample in a study of spatial heterogeneity in lung cancer. Study-wide findings and caveats: Tumors with more nonsynonymous mutations had more expanded intratumoral alpha and beta TCRs.

Which antigens these TCRs recognize remains unknown. As for time point: sample taken at primary tumor resection. TCRdb itself ran the 5' RACE reads through MiXCR, one entry per CDR3 protein. This repertoire shows about 1,200 distinct CDR3 sequences, roughly 30% found once; its top ten account for roughly a fifth. The sequenced sample was lung tumor tissue, obtained at surgery. These receptors originate from a male donor with early-stage non-small cell lung cancer.

This chain joins TRBV6-2 or TRBV6-3 and TRBJ1-5; 12 positions agree with TRBD1. The CDR3 runs to 18 residues. The junction had 7 bases not matched to a gene; V was cut back by 0 bases and J by 4 bases. Germline-derived CDR1 and CDR2 are MNHEY and SVGEGT. CDR3 sequence reads: CASSYSPGQGAGNQPQHF. DNA for the CDR3: TGTGCCAGCAGTTACTCACCGGGACAGGGGGCTGGGAATCAGCCCCAGCATTTT.

This clonotype was detected a few times. This chain links TRBV11-2 with TRBJ1-1; possibly TRBD1 for D (6 bases). CDR1 is SGHAT and CDR2 is FQNNGV in the germline V gene. The CDR3 has 15 amino acids. V gave up 2 bases and J gave up 10 bases, with 20 bases separating them. The CDR3 sequence is CASSLSPGHTVGAFF. DNA of the CDR3: TGTGCCAGCAGCTTATCACCGGGACATACCGTAGGAGCTTTCTTT.

The rearrangement uses TRBV5-5 and TRBJ2-5; 8 nucleotides align to TRBD1. V lost 4 bases and J lost 5; bases outside the gene matches: 7. The germline gives CDR1 SGHKS, CDR2 YYEKEE (reference sequence). The CDR3 is 14 amino acids. The CDR3 region is CASSPVQGAETQYF. CDR3 bases: TGTGCCAGCAGCCCGGTCCAGGGGGCTGAGACCCAGTACTTC.

The rearrangement links TRBV29-1 to TRBJ2-7, with 7 bases aligning to TRBD1. The germline CDR1 and CDR2 sequences are SQVTM and ANQGSEA. V was clipped by 7 bases and J by 6 bases; unmatched bases: 6. There are 11 residues in the CDR3. The CDR3 DNA sequence: TGCAGCGGACTATACAGGGGCGAGCAGTACTTC. Its translation is CSGLYRGEQYF.

By its share, this clonotype is medium-sized. The chain combines TRBV30 with TRBJ2-5; a weak D match, TRBD1 (5 bases). Germline V gene sequence: CDR1 GTSNPN, CDR2 SVGIG (reference sequence). V lost 4 bases and J 1 base, leaving 10 bases between the germline ends. This CDR3 has 13 residues. CDR3 residues: CAWIYQGQETQYF. As DNA, the CDR3 is TGTGCCTGGATTTATCAGGGCCAAGAGACCCAGTACTTC.

The V gene is TRBV2, the J gene TRBJ2-1, with D unresolved. The V gene lost 5 bases and the J gene lost 3 bases, with 5 bases spanning the gap. Germline values: CDR1 SNHLY, CDR2 FYNNEI. This CDR3 region has 12 residues. The CDR3 reads CASSSYYNEQFF. In DNA, the CDR3 is TGTGCCAGCAGTTCCTACTACAATGAGCAGTTCTTC.

This clonotype was picked up a small number of times. The chain has TRBV12-3 or TRBV12-4 and TRBJ2-3; the D is unclear. The V and J ends lost 3 bases and 6 bases respectively, with 13 bases between them. The CDR3 totals 14 residues. Here the CDR3 reads CASSLVYSSDTQYF. The CDR3 DNA follows: TGTGCCAGCAGTTTGGTGTATAGTAGCGATACGCAGTATTTT.

The V call is TRBV28, the J call TRBJ2-7, with D hard to call. This CDR3 is built from 15 residues. The germline gives CDR1 MDHEN, CDR2 SYDVKM. V lost 4 bases and J 0 bases, leaving 13 bases between the germline ends. Here the CDR3 reads CASSSLGSSSYEQYF. CDR3 sequence (DNA): TGTGCCAGCAGTTCCCTCGGAAGCAGCTCCTACGAGCAGTACTTC.

This chain joins TRBV11-3 and TRBJ2-5; 8 nucleotides match TRBD2. Germline V gene lookup returns CDR1 SGHNT and CDR2 YENEEA. The CDR3 totals 15 residues. The V and J ends lost 1 base and 4 bases, in that order; junction bases with no gene match: 5. The CDR3 DNA follows: TGTGCCAGCAGCTTAGCGGGGGGGGCAGCAGAGACCCAGTACTTC. This sequence encodes CASSLAGGAAETQYF. The full variable domain, with the rest looked up from reference TRBV11-3 and TRBJ2-5, is EAGVVQSPRYKIIEKKQPVAFWCNPISGHNTLYWYLQNLGQGPELLIRYENEEAVDDSQLPKDRFSAERLKGVDSTLKIQPAELGDSAVYLCASSLAGGAAETQYFGPGTRLLVL.

This clonotype occurred a few times. The V gene is TRBV29-1, the J gene TRBJ2-2; the D gene could be TRBD1 or TRBD2 (6 bases each). V gave up 5 bases and J gave up 7 bases, with 14 bases separating them. CDR3 length: 13 residues. Germline CDR1 and CDR2: SQVTM and ANQGSEA. CDR3 in amino acids: CSVTDRRGGELFF. DNA of the CDR3: TGCAGCGTTACCGACAGGAGGGGCGGGGAGCTGTTTTTT.

This clonotype came up a few times. J is TRBJ1-1 and V is TRBV7-9; D is perhaps TRBD1 (6 bases). Trimming shortened V by 5 bases and J by 5 bases, and 12 bases separated the two germline ends. This CDR3 has 13 amino acids. Looked up from germline, CDR1 is SEHNR and CDR2 is FQNEAQ (reference sequence). This CDR3 reads CASSEGGRTEAFF. The CDR3, as DNA: TGTGCCAGCAGCGAAGGGGGAAGGACTGAAGCTTTCTTT.

This clonotype has just one count. This chain connects TRBV20-1 to TRBJ2-5; 16 bases map to TRBD2. The junction had 5 bases not matched to a gene; V was cut back by 4 bases and J by 3 bases. Germline V gene data show CDR1 as DFQATT and CDR2 as SNEGSKA (reference sequence). CDR3 length: 16 residues. DNA of the CDR3: TGCAGTGCTACCGGGACTAGCGGGGGGGCGGAAGAGACCCAGTACTTC. It specifies CSATGTSGGAEETQYF.

This clonotype has only one observation. J is TRBJ2-5 and V is TRBV7-2; 9 positions match TRBD2. Losses at the gene ends were 8 bases for V and 3 bases for J; bases not matched to a gene: 10. The CDR3 has 15 residues. Germline assignment: CDR1 SGHTA and CDR2 FQGNSA. CDR3 coding DNA: TGTGCCAGCGGATTTAGCGGGAGCGGGGAAGAGACCCAGTACTTC. It specifies CASGFSGSGEETQYF.